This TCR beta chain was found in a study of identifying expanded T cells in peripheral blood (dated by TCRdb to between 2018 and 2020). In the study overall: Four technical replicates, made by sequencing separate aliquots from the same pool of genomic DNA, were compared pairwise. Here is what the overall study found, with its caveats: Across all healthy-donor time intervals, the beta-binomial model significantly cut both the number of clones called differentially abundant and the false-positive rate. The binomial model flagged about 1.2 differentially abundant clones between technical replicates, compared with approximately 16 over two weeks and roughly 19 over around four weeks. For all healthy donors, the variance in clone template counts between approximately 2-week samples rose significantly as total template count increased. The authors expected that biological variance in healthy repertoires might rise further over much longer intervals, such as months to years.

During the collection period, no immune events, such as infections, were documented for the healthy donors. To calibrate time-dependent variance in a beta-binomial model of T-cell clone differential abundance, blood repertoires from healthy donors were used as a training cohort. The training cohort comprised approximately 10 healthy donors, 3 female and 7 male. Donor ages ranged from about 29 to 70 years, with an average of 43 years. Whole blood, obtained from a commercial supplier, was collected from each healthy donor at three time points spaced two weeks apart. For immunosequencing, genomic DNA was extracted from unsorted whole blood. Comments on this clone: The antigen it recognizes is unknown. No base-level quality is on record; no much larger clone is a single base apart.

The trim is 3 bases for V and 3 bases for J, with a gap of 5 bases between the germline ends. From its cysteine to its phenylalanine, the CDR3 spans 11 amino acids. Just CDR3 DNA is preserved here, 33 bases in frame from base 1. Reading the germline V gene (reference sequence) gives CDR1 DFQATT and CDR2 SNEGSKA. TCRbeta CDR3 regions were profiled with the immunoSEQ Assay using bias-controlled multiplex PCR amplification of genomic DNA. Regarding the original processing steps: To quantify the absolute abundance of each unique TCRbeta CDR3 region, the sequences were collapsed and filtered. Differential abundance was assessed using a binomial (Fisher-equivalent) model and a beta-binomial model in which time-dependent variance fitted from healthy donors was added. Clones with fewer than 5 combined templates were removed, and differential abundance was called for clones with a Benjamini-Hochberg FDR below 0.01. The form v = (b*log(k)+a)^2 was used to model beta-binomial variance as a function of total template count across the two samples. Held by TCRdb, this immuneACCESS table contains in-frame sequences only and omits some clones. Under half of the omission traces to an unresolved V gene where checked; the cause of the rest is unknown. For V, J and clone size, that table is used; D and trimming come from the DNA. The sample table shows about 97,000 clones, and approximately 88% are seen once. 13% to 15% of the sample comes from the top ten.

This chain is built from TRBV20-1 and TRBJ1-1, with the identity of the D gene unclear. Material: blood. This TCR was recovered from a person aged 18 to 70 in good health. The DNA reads TGCAGTGCTAGCACAGACACTGAAGCTTTCTTT. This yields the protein CSASTDTEAFF.